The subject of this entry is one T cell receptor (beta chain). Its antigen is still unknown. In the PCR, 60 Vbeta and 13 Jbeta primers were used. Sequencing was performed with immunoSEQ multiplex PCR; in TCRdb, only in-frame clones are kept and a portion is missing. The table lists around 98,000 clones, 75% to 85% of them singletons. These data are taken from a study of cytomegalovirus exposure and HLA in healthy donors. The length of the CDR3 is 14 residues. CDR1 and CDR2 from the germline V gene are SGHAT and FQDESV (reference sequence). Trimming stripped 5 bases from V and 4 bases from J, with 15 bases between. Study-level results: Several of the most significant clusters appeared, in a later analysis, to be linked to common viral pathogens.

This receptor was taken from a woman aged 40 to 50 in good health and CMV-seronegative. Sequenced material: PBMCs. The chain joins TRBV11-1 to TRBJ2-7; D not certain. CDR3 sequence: CASSPRQRRYEQYF. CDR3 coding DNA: TGTGCCAGCAGCCCACGACAAAGAAGATACGAGCAGTACTTC.